These T cell receptor beta chains were read from a single sample in a study of blood T cell repertoires in COVID-19. Libraries were prepared by immunoSEQ multiplex PCR; TCRdb keeps only in-frame clonotypes and omits some of them. The data hold 25,000 or so clones, with 88% observed a single time. The sequenced sample was peripheral blood. All receptors derive from a woman aged 50 to 60 with active COVID-19. The CDR3 runs from the conserved cysteine through the conserved F or W. Each record gives: D gene, CDR3 length, V gene, clone size, J gene, CDR3 DNA, CDR3 protein. A D gene is named only where the DNA matches it firmly. Not every row has a clone size; where given, it reads once, few, many or a size class.

d_gene: .
len: 14
v_gene: TRBV6-6
abundance: .
j_gene: TRBJ1-1
CDR3nt: TGTGCGGCCGCTTCTGGACACAAGAACACTGAAGCTTTCTTT
CDR3aa: CAAASGHKNTEAFF

d_gene: TRBD2
len: 16
v_gene: TRBV3-1/TRBV3-2
abundance: once
j_gene: TRBJ2-3
CDR3nt: TGTGCCAGCAGCCCTACTAGCGGGAGGAGCACAGATACGCAGTATTTT
CDR3aa: CASSPTSGRSTDTQYF

d_gene: .
len: 14
v_gene: TRBV5-1
abundance: .
j_gene: TRBJ2-7
CDR3nt: TGCGCCAGCAGCTTGTATTGGACAGCCTACGAGCAGTACTTC
CDR3aa: CASSLYWTAYEQYF

d_gene: TRBD1
len: 14
v_gene: TRBV6-5
abundance: once
j_gene: TRBJ1-5
CDR3nt: TGTGCCAGCAGTTCCCGGACAGGGAGCCAGCCCCAGCATTTT
CDR3aa: CASSSRTGSQPQHF

d_gene: TRBD2
len: 15
v_gene: TRBV27
abundance: .
j_gene: TRBJ2-1
CDR3nt: TGTGCCAGCAGTGCTTCTAGCGGGATCTACAATGAGCAGTTCTTC
CDR3aa: CASSASSGIYNEQFF

d_gene: .
len: 13
v_gene: TRBV30
abundance: .
j_gene: TRBJ1-2
CDR3nt: TGTGCCACACGCAGGGGCCCTAGCTATGGCTACACCTTC
CDR3aa: CATRRGPSYGYTF

d_gene: TRBD1
len: 16
v_gene: TRBV15
abundance: .
j_gene: TRBJ1-2
CDR3nt: TGTGCCACCAGCATAGGTCAGGGGGCGACGGTCTATGGCTACACCTTC
CDR3aa: CATSIGQGATVYGYTF

d_gene: TRBD1
len: 14
v_gene: TRBV30
abundance: .
j_gene: TRBJ2-2
CDR3nt: TGTGCCTGGAGTGCGACAGGGTTCACCGGGGAGCTGTTTTTT
CDR3aa: CAWSATGFTGELFF

d_gene: .
len: 13
v_gene: TRBV2
abundance: .
j_gene: TRBJ1-5
CDR3nt: TGTGCCAGCAGCGCGGGGAGGGGTAACCCCCAGCATTTT
CDR3aa: CASSAGRGNPQHF

d_gene: TRBD2
len: 17
v_gene: TRBV3-1/TRBV3-2
abundance: .
j_gene: TRBJ2-1
CDR3nt: TGTGCCAGCAGCCACGCAACCGGGACTAGCGGGAGTAATGAGCAGTTCTTC
CDR3aa: CASSHATGTSGSNEQFF

d_gene: .
len: 15
v_gene: TRBV4-1
abundance: .
j_gene: TRBJ1-2
CDR3nt: TGCGCCAGCAGCCAAGAGGGGGGGTCAGGATACGGCTACACCTTC
CDR3aa: CASSQEGGSGYGYTF

d_gene: TRBD2
len: 17
v_gene: TRBV11-2
abundance: .
j_gene: TRBJ2-5
CDR3nt: TGTGCCAGCAGCTCGAGGAGGACTAGCGGGAGGTGGGAGACCCAGTACTTC
CDR3aa: CASSSRRTSGRWETQYF

d_gene: TRBD1
len: 14
v_gene: TRBV9
abundance: once
j_gene: TRBJ1-4
CDR3nt: TGTGCCAGCAGCAAACAGGGGACTAATGAAAAACTGTTTTTT
CDR3aa: CASSKQGTNEKLFF